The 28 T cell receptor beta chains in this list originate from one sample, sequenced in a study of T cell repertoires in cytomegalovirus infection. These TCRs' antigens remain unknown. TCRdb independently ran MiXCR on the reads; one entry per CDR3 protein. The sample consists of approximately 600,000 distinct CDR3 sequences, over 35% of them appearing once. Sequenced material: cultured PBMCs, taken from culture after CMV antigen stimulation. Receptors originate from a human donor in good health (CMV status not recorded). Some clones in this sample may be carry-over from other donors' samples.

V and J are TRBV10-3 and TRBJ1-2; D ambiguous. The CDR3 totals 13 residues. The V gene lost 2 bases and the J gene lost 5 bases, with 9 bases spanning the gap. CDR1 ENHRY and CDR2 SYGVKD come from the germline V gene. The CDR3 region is CAISERSDYGYTF. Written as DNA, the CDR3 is TGTGCCATCAGTGAGCGGTCTGATTATGGCTACACCTTC.

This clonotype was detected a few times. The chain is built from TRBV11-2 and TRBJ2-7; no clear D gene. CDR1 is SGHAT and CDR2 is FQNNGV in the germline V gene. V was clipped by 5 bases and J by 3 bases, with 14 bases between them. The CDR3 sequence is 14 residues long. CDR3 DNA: TGTGCCAGCAGCCCCGGACCTGGGAACTACGAGCAGTACTTC. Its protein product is CASSPGPGNYEQYF. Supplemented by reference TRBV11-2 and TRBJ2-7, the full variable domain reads EAGVAQSPRYKIIEKRQSVAFWCNPISGHATLYWYQQILGQGPKLLIQFQNNGVVDDSQLPKDRFSAERLKGVDSTLKIQPAKLEDSAVYLCASSPGPGNYEQYFGPGTRLTVT.

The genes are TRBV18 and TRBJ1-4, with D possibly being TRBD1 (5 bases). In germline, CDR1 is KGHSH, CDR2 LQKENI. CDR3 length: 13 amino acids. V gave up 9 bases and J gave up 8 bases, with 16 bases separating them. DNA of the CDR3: TGTGCCAGTCGCCGACAGAACGGGGAAAAACTGTTTTTT. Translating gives CASRRQNGEKLFF.

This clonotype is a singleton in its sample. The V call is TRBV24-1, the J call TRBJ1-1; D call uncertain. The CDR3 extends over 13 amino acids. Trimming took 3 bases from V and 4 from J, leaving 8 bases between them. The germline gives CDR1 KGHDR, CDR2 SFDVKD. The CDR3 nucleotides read TGTGCCACCAGTGATGAGGGCGGCACTGAAGCTTTCTTT. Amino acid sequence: CATSDEGGTEAFF.

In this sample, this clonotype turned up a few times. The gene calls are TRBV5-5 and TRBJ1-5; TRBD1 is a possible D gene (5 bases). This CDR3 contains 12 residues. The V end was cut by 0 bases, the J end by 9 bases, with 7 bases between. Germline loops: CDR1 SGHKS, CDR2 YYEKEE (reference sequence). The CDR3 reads CASSLVGVPQHF. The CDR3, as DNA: TGTGCCAGCAGCTTGGTAGGGGTGCCCCAGCATTTT.

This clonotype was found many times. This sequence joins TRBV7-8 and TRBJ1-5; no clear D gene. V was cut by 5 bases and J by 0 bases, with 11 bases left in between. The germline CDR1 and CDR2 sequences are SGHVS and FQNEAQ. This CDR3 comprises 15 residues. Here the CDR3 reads CASSPGPYSNQPQHF. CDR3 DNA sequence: TGTGCCAGCAGCCCCGGACCCTATAGCAATCAGCCCCAGCATTTT.

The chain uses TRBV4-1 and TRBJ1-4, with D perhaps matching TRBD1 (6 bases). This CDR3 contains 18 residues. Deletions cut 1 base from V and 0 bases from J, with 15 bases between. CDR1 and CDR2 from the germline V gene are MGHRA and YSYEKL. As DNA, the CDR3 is TGCGCCAGCAGCCAAGGAACGGGGGGCCTGACAACTAATGAAAAACTGTTTTTT. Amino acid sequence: CASSQGTGGLTTNEKLFF.

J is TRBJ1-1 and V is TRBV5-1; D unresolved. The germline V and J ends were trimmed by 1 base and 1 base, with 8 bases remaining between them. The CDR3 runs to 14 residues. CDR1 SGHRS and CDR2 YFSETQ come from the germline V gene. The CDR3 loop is CASSLNGENTEAFF. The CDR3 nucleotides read TGCGCCAGCAGCTTGAACGGGGAGAACACTGAAGCTTTCTTT.

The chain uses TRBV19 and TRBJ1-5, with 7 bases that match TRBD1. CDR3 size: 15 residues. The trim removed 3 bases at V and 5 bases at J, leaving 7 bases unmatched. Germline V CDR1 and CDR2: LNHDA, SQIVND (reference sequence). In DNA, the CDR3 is TGTGCCAGTAGTATTTACAGGGGATGGGATCAGCCCCAGCATTTT. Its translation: CASSIYRGWDQPQHF.

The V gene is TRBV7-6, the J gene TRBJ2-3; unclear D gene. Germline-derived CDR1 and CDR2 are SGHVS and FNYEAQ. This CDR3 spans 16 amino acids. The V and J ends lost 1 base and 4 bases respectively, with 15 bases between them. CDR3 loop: CASSLVGERGADTQYF. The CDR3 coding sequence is TGTGCCAGCAGCTTAGTCGGAGAACGCGGTGCAGATACGCAGTATTTT.

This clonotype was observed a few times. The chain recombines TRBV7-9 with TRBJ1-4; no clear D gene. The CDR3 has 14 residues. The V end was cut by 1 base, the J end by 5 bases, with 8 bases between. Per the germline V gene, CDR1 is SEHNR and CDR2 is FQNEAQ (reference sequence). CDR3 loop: CASSLGQINEKLFF. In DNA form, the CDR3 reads TGTGCCAGCAGCTTAGGCCAAATCAATGAAAAACTGTTTTTT.

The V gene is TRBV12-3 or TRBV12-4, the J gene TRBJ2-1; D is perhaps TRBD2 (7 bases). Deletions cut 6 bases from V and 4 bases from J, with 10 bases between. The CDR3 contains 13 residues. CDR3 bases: TGTGCCAGCAGGGGAGGGGGATACAATGAGCAGTTCTTC. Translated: CASRGGGYNEQFF.

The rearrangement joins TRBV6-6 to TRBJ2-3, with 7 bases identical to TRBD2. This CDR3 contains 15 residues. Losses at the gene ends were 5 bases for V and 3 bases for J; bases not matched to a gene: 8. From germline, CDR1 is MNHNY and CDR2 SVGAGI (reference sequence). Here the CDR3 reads CASSAWREGTDTQYF. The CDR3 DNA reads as TGTGCCAGCAGTGCTTGGAGGGAGGGAACAGATACGCAGTATTTT.

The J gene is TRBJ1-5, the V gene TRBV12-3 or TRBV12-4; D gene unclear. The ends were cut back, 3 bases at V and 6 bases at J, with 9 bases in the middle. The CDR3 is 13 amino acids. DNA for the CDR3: TGTGCCAGCAGTTTTGGCCGGGGTCAGCCCCAGCATTTT. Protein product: CASSFGRGQPQHF.

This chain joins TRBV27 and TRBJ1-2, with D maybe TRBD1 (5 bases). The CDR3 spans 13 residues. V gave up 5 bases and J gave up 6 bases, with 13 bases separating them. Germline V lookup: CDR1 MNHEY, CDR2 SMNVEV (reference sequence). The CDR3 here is CASSPEGFNGYTF. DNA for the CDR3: TGTGCCAGCAGTCCCGAGGGGTTCAATGGCTACACCTTC.

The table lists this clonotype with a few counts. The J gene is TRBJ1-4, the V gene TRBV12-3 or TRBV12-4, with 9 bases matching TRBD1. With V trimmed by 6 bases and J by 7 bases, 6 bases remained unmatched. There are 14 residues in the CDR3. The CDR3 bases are TGTGCCAGCAGCCCTGGGACAGGGAGTGAAAAACTGTTTTTT. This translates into CASSPGTGSEKLFF.

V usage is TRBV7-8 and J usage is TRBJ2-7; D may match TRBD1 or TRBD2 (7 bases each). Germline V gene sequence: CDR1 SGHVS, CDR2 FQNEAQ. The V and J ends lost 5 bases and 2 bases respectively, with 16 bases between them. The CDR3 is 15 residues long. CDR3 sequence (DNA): TGTGCCAGCAGCCCCAGGGGGGGGAAAGCCTACGAGCAGTACTTC. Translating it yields CASSPRGGKAYEQYF.

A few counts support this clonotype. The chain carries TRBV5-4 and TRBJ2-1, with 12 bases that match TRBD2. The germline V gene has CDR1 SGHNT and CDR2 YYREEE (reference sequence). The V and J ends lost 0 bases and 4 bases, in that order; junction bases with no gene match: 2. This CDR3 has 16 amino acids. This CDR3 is CASSLAGLAGYNEQFF. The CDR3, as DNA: TGTGCCAGCAGCTTGGCAGGACTAGCGGGGTACAATGAGCAGTTCTTC.

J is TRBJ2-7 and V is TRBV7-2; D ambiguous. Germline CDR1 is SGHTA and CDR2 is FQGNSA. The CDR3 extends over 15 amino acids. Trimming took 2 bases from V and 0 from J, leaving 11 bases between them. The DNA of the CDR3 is TGTGCCAGCAGCTTATTCCTTCGAAGCTCCTACGAGCAGTACTTC. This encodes CASSLFLRSSYEQYF. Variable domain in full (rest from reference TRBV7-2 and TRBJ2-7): GAGVSQSPSNKVTEKGKDVELRCDPISGHTALYWYRQSLGQGLEFLIYFQGNSAPDKSGLPSDRFSAERTGGSVSTLTIQRTQQEDSAVYLCASSLFLRSSYEQYFGPGTRLTVT.

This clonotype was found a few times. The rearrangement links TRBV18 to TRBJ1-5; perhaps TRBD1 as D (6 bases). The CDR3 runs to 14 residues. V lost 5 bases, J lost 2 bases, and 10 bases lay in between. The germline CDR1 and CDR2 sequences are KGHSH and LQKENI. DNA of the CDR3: TGTGCCAGCTCAGAACAGGGTCGCAATCAGCCCCAGCATTTT. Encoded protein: CASSEQGRNQPQHF.

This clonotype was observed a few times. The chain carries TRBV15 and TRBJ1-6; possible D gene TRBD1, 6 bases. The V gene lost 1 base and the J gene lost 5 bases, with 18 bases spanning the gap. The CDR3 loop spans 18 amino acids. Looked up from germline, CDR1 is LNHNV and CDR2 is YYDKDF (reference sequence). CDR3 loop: CATSRASKGTLNNSPLHF. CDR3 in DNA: TGTGCCACCAGCAGAGCCTCGAAGGGGACATTGAATAATTCACCCCTCCACTTT.

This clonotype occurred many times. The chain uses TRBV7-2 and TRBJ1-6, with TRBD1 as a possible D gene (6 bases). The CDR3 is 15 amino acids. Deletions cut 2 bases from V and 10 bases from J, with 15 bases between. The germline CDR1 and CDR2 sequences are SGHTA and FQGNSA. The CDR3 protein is CASSLTQTGQSPLHF. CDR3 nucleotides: TGTGCCAGCAGCTTAACCCAGACAGGTCAATCACCCCTCCACTTT.

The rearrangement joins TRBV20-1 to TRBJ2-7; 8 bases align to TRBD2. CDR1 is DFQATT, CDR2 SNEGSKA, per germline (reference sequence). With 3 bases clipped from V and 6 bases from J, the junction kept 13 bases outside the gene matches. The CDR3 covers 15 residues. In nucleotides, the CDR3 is TGCAGTGCTAGGAGAGGTGGGGGACTAGGTTCCGAGCAGTACTTC. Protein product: CSARRGGGLGSEQYF.

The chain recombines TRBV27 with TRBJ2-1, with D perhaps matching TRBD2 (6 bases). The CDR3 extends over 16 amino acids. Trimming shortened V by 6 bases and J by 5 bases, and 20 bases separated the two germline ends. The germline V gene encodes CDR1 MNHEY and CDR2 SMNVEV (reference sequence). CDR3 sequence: CASSPGTYSSHNEQFF. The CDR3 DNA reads TGTGCCAGCAGCCCCGGGACTTACTCATCCCACAATGAGCAGTTCTTC.

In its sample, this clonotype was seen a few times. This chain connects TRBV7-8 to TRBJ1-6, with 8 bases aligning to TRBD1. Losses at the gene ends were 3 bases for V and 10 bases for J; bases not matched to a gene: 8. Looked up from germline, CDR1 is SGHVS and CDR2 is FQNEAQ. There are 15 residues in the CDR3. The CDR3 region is CASSLGAGGGSPLHF. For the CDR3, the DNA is TGTGCCAGCAGCTTGGGTGCAGGGGGCGGGTCACCCCTCCACTTT. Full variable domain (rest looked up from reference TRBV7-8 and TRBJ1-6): GAGVSQSPRYKVAKRGQDVALRCDPISGHVSLFWYQQALGQGPEFLTYFQNEAQLDKSGLPSDRFFAERPEGSVSTLKIQRTQQEDSAVYLCASSLGAGGGSPLHFGNGTRLTVT.

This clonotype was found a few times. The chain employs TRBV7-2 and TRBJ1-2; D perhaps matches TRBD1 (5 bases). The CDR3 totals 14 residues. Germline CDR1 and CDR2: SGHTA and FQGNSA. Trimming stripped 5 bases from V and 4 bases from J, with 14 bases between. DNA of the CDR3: TGTGCCAGCAGCAAGATGACAGATTCCTATGGCTACACCTTC. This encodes CASSKMTDSYGYTF.

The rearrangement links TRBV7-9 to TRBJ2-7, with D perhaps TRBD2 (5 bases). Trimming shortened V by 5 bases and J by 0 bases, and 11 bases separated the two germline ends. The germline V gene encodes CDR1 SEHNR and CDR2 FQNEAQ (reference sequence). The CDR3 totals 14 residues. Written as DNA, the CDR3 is TGTGCCAGCAGCCCGGGGTCCAGCTCCTACGAGCAGTACTTC. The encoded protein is CASSPGSSSYEQYF.

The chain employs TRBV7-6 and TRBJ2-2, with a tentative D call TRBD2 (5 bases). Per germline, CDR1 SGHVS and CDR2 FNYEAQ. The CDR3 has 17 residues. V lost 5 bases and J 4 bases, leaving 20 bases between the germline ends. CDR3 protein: CASSTHPGNRITGELFF. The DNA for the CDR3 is TGTGCCAGCAGCACCCACCCGGGAAATAGGATCACCGGGGAGCTGTTTTTT.